This T cell receptor (beta chain) was observed in a study of cytomegalovirus exposure and HLA in healthy donors (TCRdb year 2017). Context from the whole study: An earlier analysis of some 600 of the donors reported over 250 Gb of sequence data and 117 million unique TCR beta sequences obtained from approximately 180 million T cells. About 310 gigabases of sequencing data and approximately 80 million unique TCR sequences were included in an early release covering about 700 HLA-typed donors. Among the approximately 430 genotyped donors, under 90% belonged to the genetic ancestry cluster associated with self-reported Caucasian donors. The study aimed to test whether cataloging public T cell receptors could reveal signatures of past pathogen exposure. The study used immunosequencing to profile the T cell repertoires of 666 subjects and linked those repertoires to cytomegalovirus serostatus. Along with the approximately 620-subject first cohort, a separate validation cohort of around 110 different subjects was used. High-throughput TCR immunosequencing, statistical association of individual TCRs with disease status, and machine learning were combined to predict cytomegalovirus infection status. To study patterns of TCR occurrence, a later analysis re-analyzed previously published TCR beta repertoires from just over 650 donors and added high-resolution HLA genotyping. The later analysis used no new phenotypic data to find candidate immune exposures, relying instead on TCR beta sequences and their occurrence across donors. In an earlier analysis of 587 of the donors, high-throughput TCR beta sequencing was used to judge whether each TCR beta V gene segment behaved as functional or pseudogenic. Donor age, sex, ethnicity and CMV serostatus were compiled together with the repertoire data. In a later genetic analysis, genome-wide SNP genotypes for 398 of the 666 donors were used, and that subset was treated as a discovery cohort. All discovery cohort repertoires had been generated using a single sequencing platform. HLA typing included class I and class II loci at four-digit resolution. The number of donors typed differed by locus, with 629-630 for A, B, C, DRB1 and DQB1, around 500 for DQA1, nearly 610 for DPA1, and 450 to 480 for DPB1. Roughly 5 DR-DQ haplotypes were handled as single units for association and clustering, since linkage in the cohort was strong. Among around 400 genotyped donors of the cohort, an average of around 220,000 unique TCR beta nucleotide sequences was sequenced per donor, of which about 19% were non-productive.

Results the study describes overall, beyond this receptor: Linkage disequilibrium might explain the correlated functional status among segregating V segments, but an unknown experimental factor could not be ruled out. A later analysis found that TCR association rates varied across HLA loci, with DRB1 alleles showing the most associated TCRs and HLA-C alleles the fewest. At a false discovery rate of 0.05, a later analysis linked 16,951 TCR beta sequences to specific HLA alleles. A group of highly shared sequence variants was considered likely to be a technical artifact of the sequencing pipeline. Compared with the 666-donor mean, donors in an Asian-associated ancestry cluster had fewer N-insertions in productive TCRs, according to a later genetic analysis. Sequencing depth was assumed to be roughly uniform across donors in the presence/absence analyses, though that assumption may not hold. In this cohort, only TCR beta chains were sequenced, and detectable features were limited by the absence of alpha or paired-chain data. In both the original and validation cohorts, the classifier was reported to diagnose cytomegalovirus status with high specificity and sensitivity. When HLA alleles, especially DR and DQ, strongly co-occurred, attributing TCR associations to individual alleles was difficult. In a later analysis, most CMV-associated TCR beta chains were found to appear HLA-restricted, with HLA associations seemingly driven largely by CMV exposure. In the study, roughly 160 TCR beta chains were listed as associated with cytomegalovirus. Because some donors lacked HLA typing at each locus, the association tests relied only on the typed subset. While some public TCRs were present in many individuals, most TCR sequences turned up only very rarely across donors. In a later analysis, HLA-associated TCR beta chains showed more clonal expansion and lower generation probabilities than non-associated chains that were equally common. Around 16 rarely observed V segments, including chromosome 9 orphons, were excluded from the earlier analysis of several hundred of the donors because counts were too low. For the cohort, immune exposure information was limited to CMV serostatus. It was suggested by the authors that the approach could potentially be generalized to other disease states and immunological phenotypes. V-gene and J-gene trimming of TCR beta chains was associated with a missense DCLRE1C variant in a later genetic analysis, and the association was replicated in an independent cohort. In an earlier analysis of about 550 of the donors, most TCR beta V segments were observed in productive rearrangements about 90% or about 30% of the time, broadly matching IMGT annotations. Three of the identified cytomegalovirus-associated TCR beta chains were confirmed in vitro to be specific for cytomegalovirus antigens. Because the 87-base-pair reads could not distinguish some IMGT-functional V segments, including TRBV6-2 and TRBV6-3, those segments were excluded. A further reported finding was that TCR beta sequences accurately predicted the HLA-A and HLA-B alleles for most subjects in the first cohort. Several of the top co-occurrence clusters appeared to be linked to parvovirus B19, influenza, CMV and Epstein-Barr virus, according to a later analysis.

Trimming costs V 2 bases and J 0 bases, and their ends lie 8 bases apart. The CDR3 has 15 amino acids, counting the end cysteine and phenylalanine. Here the CDR3 DNA is all that survives: 45 bases in frame from base 1. Looking up the germline V gene yields CDR1 KGHSH and CDR2 LQKENI. Notes on this clone: What antigen it recognizes has not been identified. No qualities accompany the bases; no much larger clone lies one base away.

The library was built by means of the immunoSEQ multiplex PCR assay. For the multiplex PCR, a mixture combining 60 forward primers for TCR Vbeta segments and 13 reverse primers for TCR Jbeta segments was used. A multiplex PCR assay on genomic DNA amplified the CDR3 region of rearranged TCR beta genes. The Illumina HiSeq System was used to sequence the amplified TCR beta libraries as 87-base-pair reads. As for how the authors treated the data: In a later analysis, 80 million or so unique TCR beta chains were counted across the 650 to 700 repertoires, and approximately 9.9 million of these chains were shared by at least two donors. To remove PCR and sequencing errors, raw reads were error-corrected and collapsed into unique sequences using a nearest-neighbor algorithm that merged closely related sequences. V, D and J gene segments were assigned by aligning CDR3 sequences to IMGT reference sequences. For a sequence to be retained, at least a six-nucleotide match to both a V gene segment and a J gene segment was required. Rearrangements were called productive when the CDR3 lacked stop codons and stayed in frame with V and J; all others were non-productive. CDR3 was defined by IMGT convention, running from the second conserved V-encoded cysteine to the conserved J-encoded phenylalanine. The earlier analysis of approximately 590 of the donors excluded any sequence lacking an unambiguous match to a single V gene segment. An earlier analysis of several hundred of the donors classified V segments as functional when productive rearrangements were above 56.7% and as segregating when the standard deviation between donors was above 5%. To diagnose cytomegalovirus status from the catalog of TCR beta chain sequences, a statistical classification framework was built. In a later analysis, V and J genes were assigned by comparing TCR nucleotide sequences against IMGT/GENE-DB human TR gene sequences. Using the TCRdist pipeline, a later analysis assigned CDR3 sequences along with most-parsimonious VDJ recombination scenarios. In a later analysis, every TCR beta chain was defined by the combination of its CDR3 amino acid sequence and its V-gene family, and reads without a unique V-gene family were dropped. To address suspected cross-contamination and a sequencing artifact, a later analysis removed around 600 highly shared, low-generation-probability nucleotide sequences. For each public chain, a later analysis derived a clonal expansion index from normalized ranks of inferred template counts within each repertoire. In a later analysis, generation probabilities were computed using a VDJ recombination model fitted to out-of-frame rearrangements, and the results were checked against IGoR. A later analysis scored TCR-TCR, TCR-HLA and TCR-CMV co-occurrence with hypergeometric tests, applying a repertoire-size bias correction to TCR pairs. A later analysis estimated false discovery rates by permuting HLA or CMV assignments 20 times. In a later analysis, co-occurring TCRs were grouped using DBSCAN, with TCRdist sequence similarity added in when clustering inside HLA-allele-positive subsets. Repertoires with fewer than 30,000 or more than 120,000 public chains, plus five repertoires with anomalous nucleotide sharing, were excluded from co-occurrence clustering. TCRdb retrieved this table from immuneACCESS and kept in-frame rearrangements only. Not all clones are present; in checked studies, unresolved V genes account for under half, and no reason is known for the remainder. The DNA was the basis for D and trimming; V, J and clone size are from that table. Recorded for this sample are about 160,000 clones; approximately 80% of them occurred a single time. About 6.3% of the sample is held by the ten biggest clonotypes.

In total, approximately 690 healthy bone marrow donors made up the cohort. At the time of sampling, every cohort member was nominally healthy, though immune exposures that went unrecorded were likely present. The donor was CMV seropositive and was included in the group of some 290 seropositive cohort members. Every donor gave a peripheral blood sample, and the peripheral blood mononuclear cells from that sample were used for TCR beta sequencing. The Qiagen DNeasy Blood Extraction Kit was used to extract genomic DNA from the blood cell samples. The sample taken for sequencing was PBMCs. The rearrangement joined TRBV18 to TRBJ1-3, with the D segment identity uncertain. The clonotype originates from a male donor in good health and CMV-seropositive. CDR3 region: CASSPTTDSGNTIYF. The nucleotide sequence is given as TGTGCCAGCTCACCAACTACTGACTCTGGAAACACCATATATTTT.